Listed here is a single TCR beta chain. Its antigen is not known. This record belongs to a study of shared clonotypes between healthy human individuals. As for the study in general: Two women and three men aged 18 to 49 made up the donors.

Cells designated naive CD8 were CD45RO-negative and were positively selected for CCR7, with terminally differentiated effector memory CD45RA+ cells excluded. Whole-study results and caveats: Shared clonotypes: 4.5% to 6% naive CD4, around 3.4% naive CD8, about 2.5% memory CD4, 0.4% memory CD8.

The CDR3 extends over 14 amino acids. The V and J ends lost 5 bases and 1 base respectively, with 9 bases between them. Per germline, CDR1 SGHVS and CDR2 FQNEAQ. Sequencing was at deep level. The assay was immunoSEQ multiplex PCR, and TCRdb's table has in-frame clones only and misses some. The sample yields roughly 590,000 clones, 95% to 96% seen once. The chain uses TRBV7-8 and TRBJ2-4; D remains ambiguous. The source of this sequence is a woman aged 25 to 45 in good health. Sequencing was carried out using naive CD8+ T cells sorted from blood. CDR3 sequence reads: CASSPGRAKNIQYF. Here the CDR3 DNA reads TGTGCCAGCAGCCCCGGCCGCGCCAAAAACATTCAGTACTTC.